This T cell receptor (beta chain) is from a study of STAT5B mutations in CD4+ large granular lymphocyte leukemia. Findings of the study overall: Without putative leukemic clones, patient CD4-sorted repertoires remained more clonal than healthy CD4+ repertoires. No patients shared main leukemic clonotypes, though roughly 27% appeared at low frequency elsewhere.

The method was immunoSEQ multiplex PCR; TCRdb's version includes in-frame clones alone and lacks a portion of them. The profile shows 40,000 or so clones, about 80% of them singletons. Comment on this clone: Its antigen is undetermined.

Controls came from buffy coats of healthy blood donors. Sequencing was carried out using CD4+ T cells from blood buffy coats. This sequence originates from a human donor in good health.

As DNA, the CDR3 is TGTGCCAGCAGCTTAAACCAGGGAGTTGGCGAGCAGTACTTC. Its translation: CASSLNQGVGEQYF. V gene TRBV7-9 combines with J gene TRBJ2-7; D may be TRBD1 or TRBD2 (5 bases each). CDR3 length: 14 residues. Germline CDR1 SEHNR, CDR2 FQNEAQ (reference sequence). V dropped 2 bases and J dropped 6 bases, with 14 bases sitting between them.